The clone carrying this T cell receptor (beta chain) appeared a few times. The sorted Tregs were CD4+CD25+CD127-/low cells. CDR1 is SEHNR, CDR2 FQNEAQ, per germline (reference sequence). This CDR3 spans 15 amino acids. Trimming took 2 bases from V and 6 from J, leaving 14 bases between them. Semi-nested PCR with Nested Universal Primer A followed constant-region reverse priming of full-length variable regions. TCRdb passed the 5' RACE reads through MiXCR, listing each CDR3 protein once. The sample lists fewer than 65,000 distinct CDR3 sequences; 20% were seen once. The clonotype comes from a female donor with breast cancer. The sequenced material came from tumor-infiltrating Tregs sorted from the breast tumor. The chain joins TRBV7-9 to TRBJ1-5, with D possibly matching TRBD1 (5 bases). CDR3 amino acids: CASSLQGPGSQPQHF. In DNA, the CDR3 is TGTGCCAGCAGCTTACAGGGTCCGGGAAGTCAGCCCCAGCATTTT. Using reference TRBV7-9 and TRBJ1-5 for the parts outside the CDR3, the full variable domain is DTGVSQNPRHKITKRGQNVTFRCDPISEHNRLYWYRQTLGQGPEFLTYFQNEAQLEKSRLLSDRFSAERPKGSFSTLEIQRTEQGDSAMYLCASSLQGPGSQPQHFGDGTRLSIL.